A selection of T cell receptor beta chains follows, all from one sample in a study of shared clonotypes between healthy human individuals. Profiled with immunoSEQ multiplex PCR; TCRdb holds only in-frame clones, not every one. Of about 1 million clones listed, around four fifths are singletons. Sequences were obtained from memory CD4+ T cells sorted from blood. The receptors were sampled from a man aged 18 to 35 in good health. Each CDR3 is given with its conserved first and last residue. The D gene is left open where the match is weak. Clone size is given for some rows only: seen once, a few or many times, or a class if the clone is expanded.

clone_size	v_call	d_call	j_call	cdr3_nt	cdr3_aa
-	TRBV9	-	TRBJ2-2	TGTGCCAGCACGGACACATCGAACACCGGGGAGCTGTTTTTT	CASTDTSNTGELFF
-	TRBV5-1	TRBD2	TRBJ2-5	TGCGCCAGCGGCCCTCAAACACTAGCGCACCAAGAGACCCAGTACTTC	CASGPQTLAHQETQYF
-	TRBV9	TRBD2	TRBJ2-1	TGTGCCAGCAGCGCTCTCATACCGGGACTAGCGGGAGGGCCGGCCTACAATGAGCAGTTCTTC	CASSALIPGLAGGPAYNEQFF
few	TRBV30	-	TRBJ1-5	TGTGCCTGGAGTGGAGGGGGAGGCAATCAGCCCCAGCATTTT	CAWSGGGGNQPQHF
few	TRBV30	-	TRBJ1-6	TGTGCCTGGAGTCAGGGAAGACGGCCCCTCCACTTT	CAWSQGRRPLHF
-	TRBV19	TRBD2	TRBJ2-3	TGTGCCAGCGGACTAGCGACAGATACGCAGTATTTT	CASGLATDTQYF
-	TRBV5-1	-	TRBJ1-1	TGCGCCAGCAGCTACCCAGGAGGAGCTGAAGCTTTCTTT	CASSYPGGAEAFF
-	TRBV6-4	-	TRBJ2-3	TGTGCCAGCAGTACTTCACTCGCAGATACGCAGTATTTT	CASSTSLADTQYF
-	TRBV7-2	TRBD2	TRBJ2-7	TGTGCCAGCAGCTTAGACCTAGCGGGGGCCTCCTACGAGCAGTACTTC	CASSLDLAGASYEQYF
-	TRBV7-2	-	TRBJ1-2	TGTGCCAGCAGCCCGGGACCCGGACTGGGCTATGGCTACACCTTC	CASSPGPGLGYGYTF
once	TRBV23-1	-	TRBJ1-2	TGCGCCAGCAGTCAATCGCCGTATGGCTACACCTTC	CASSQSPYGYTF
-	TRBV18	TRBD1	TRBJ1-3	TGTGCCAGCTCACCCCGGACAGGCTCTGGAAACACCATATATTTT	CASSPRTGSGNTIYF
few	TRBV29-1	-	TRBJ1-2	TGCAGGGCAGGGGAAAACTATGGCTACACCTTC	CRAGENYGYTF
-	TRBV19	-	TRBJ1-2	TGTGCCAGTAGTATAAGGGGTGACTATGGCTACACCTTC	CASSIRGDYGYTF
-	TRBV9	-	TRBJ2-2	TGTGCCAGCAGCGTAGGAGGCGTAGGGACCGGGGAGCTGTTTTTT	CASSVGGVGTGELFF
-	TRBV6-1	-	TRBJ2-7	TGTGCCAGCAGTGAAGGGTTGAAGGTAGTAGAGCAGTACTTC	CASSEGLKVVEQYF
-	TRBV6-5	TRBD2	TRBJ2-1	TGTGCCAGCAGTTACTCTCCGGCGGGAGGCAATGAGCAGTTCTTC	CASSYSPAGGNEQFF
-	TRBV5-1	-	TRBJ2-1	TGCGCCAGCAATCCCCACCAGAAGACTTTCGATGAGCAGTTCTTC	CASNPHQKTFDEQFF
-	TRBV5-1	TRBD2	TRBJ2-5	TGCGCCAGCAGCTTGGTATCCCTAGCGGGGGGAAAAGAGACCCAGTACTTC	CASSLVSLAGGKETQYF
-	TRBV29-1	-	TRBJ1-2	TGCAGCGTTGAGAGGGGCGGGTATGGCTACACCTTC	CSVERGGYGYTF
many	TRBV6-4	TRBD2	TRBJ2-3	TGTGCCAGCAGTTTAGCGGGGGGGAGCACAGATACGCAGTATTTT	CASSLAGGSTDTQYF
-	TRBV6-6	TRBD1	TRBJ2-2	TGTGCCAGCAGACCCCGACAGGGGACCACCGGGGAGCTGTTTTTT	CASRPRQGTTGELFF
-	TRBV5-1	TRBD2	TRBJ2-1	TGCGCCAGCAGCTTTAGACTAGCGGGGGACAATGAGCAGTTCTTC	CASSFRLAGDNEQFF
-	TRBV5-4	-	TRBJ2-1	TGTGCCAGCAGCTTGGGAGGGGTTGGGCAGTTCTTC	CASSLGGVGQFF
once	TRBV11-2	-	TRBJ2-5	TGTGCCAGCAGCTTAGGGGTTAAGAGAGGGGAAGAGACCCAGTACTTC	CASSLGVKRGEETQYF
-	TRBV7-9	-	TRBJ2-5	TGTGCCAGCAGCTTAAGTTCCGGGGGAGAGACCCAGTACTTC	CASSLSSGGETQYF
-	TRBV30	-	TRBJ2-2	TGTGCCCGGAGGCCAGCGAACACCGGGGAGCTGTTTTTT	CARRPANTGELFF
few	TRBV18	TRBD1	TRBJ2-7	TGTGCCAGCTCCCTGGACAGGGACGAGCAGTACTTC	CASSLDRDEQYF
-	TRBV6-5	-	TRBJ2-7	TGTGCCAGCAGTTACTCTGGCAAGGACGAGCAGTACTTC	CASSYSGKDEQYF